These 10 T cell receptor beta chains came from one sample sequenced in a study of blood T cell repertoires in COVID-19. Assay used: immunoSEQ multiplex PCR; TCRdb lists only in-frame clones, some missing. The sample holds 230,000 or so clones, around 84% seen once. Sequenced: peripheral blood. The receptors here all came from a man younger than 40 with active or convalescent COVID-19.

In this sample, this clone turned up a few times. V and J are TRBV18 and TRBJ1-6; D is unresolved. Trimming stripped 1 base from V and 13 bases from J, with 11 bases between. The CDR3 is made up of 13 amino acids. CDR1 and CDR2 from the germline V gene are KGHSH and LQKENI. This chain's CDR3 is CASSPQRGEPLHF. CDR3 DNA: TGTGCCAGCTCACCACAAAGAGGAGAGCCCCTCCACTTT.

This sequence joins TRBV3-1 (or the pseudogene TRBV3-2) and TRBJ2-1; D might be TRBD2 (5 bases). This CDR3 has 16 residues. V was cut by 3 bases and J by 6 bases, with 18 bases left in between. CDR1 is LGHDT, CDR2 YNNKEL, per germline (reference sequence). The CDR3 DNA is TGTGCCAGCAGCCACCCCCGGGCCGGGGTTGGCAATGAGCAGTTCTTC. It is translated as CASSHPRAGVGNEQFF.

This chain joins TRBV6-5 and TRBJ1-4; D perhaps matches TRBD1 (5 bases). Trimming removed 5 bases at V and 5 bases at J, with 15 bases between. From germline, CDR1 is MNHEY and CDR2 SVGAGI. There are 15 residues in the CDR3. The CDR3 here is CASSKAGQTNEKLFF. In DNA, the CDR3 is TGTGCCAGCAGTAAGGCGGGGCAGACAAATGAAAAACTGTTTTTT.

The chain couples TRBV11-2 to TRBJ2-7; tentatively, D is TRBD1 (6 bases). V was trimmed by 5 bases and J by 2 bases, leaving 16 bases between them. CDR1 is SGHAT and CDR2 is FQNNGV in the germline V gene. This CDR3 is 15 amino acids long. The CDR3 DNA follows: TGTGCCAGCAGCAAAGATAGGGGGACACCCTACGAGCAGTACTTC. Translated, it gives CASSKDRGTPYEQYF.

The gene calls are TRBV19 and TRBJ1-1, with D maybe TRBD1 (5 bases). Germline lookup yields CDR1 LNHDA and CDR2 SQIVND (reference sequence). The V and J ends lost 7 bases and 4 bases respectively, with 16 bases between them. CDR3 length: 14 amino acids. The CDR3 DNA reads TGTGCCAGTACCGTCACAGGCGGTGGCACTGAAGCTTTCTTT. Translated, it gives CASTVTGGGTEAFF. Based on the CDR3 plus reference TRBV19 and TRBJ1-1, the full variable domain is DGGITQSPKYLFRKEGQNVTLSCEQNLNHDAMYWYRQDPGQGLRLIYYSQIVNDFQKGDIAEGYSVSREKKESFPLTVTSAQKNPTAFYLCASTVTGGGTEAFFGQGTRLTVV.

The chain combines TRBV7-8 with TRBJ1-3; 7 bases agree with TRBD1. Germline V CDR1 and CDR2: SGHVS, FQNEAQ. V was clipped by 5 bases and J by 4 bases; unmatched bases: 14. The CDR3 loop spans 17 amino acids. DNA for the CDR3: TGTGCCAGCAGCATACATCAGACAGGGTTGGGAGGAAACACCATATATTTT. Amino acid sequence: CASSIHQTGLGGNTIYF. The full variable domain, in which reference TRBV7-8 and TRBJ1-3 provide the parts outside the CDR3, is GAGVSQSPRYKVAKRGQDVALRCDPISGHVSLFWYQQALGQGPEFLTYFQNEAQLDKSGLPSDRFFAERPEGSVSTLKIQRTQQEDSAVYLCASSIHQTGLGGNTIYFGEGSWLTVV.

J is TRBJ2-6 and V is TRBV4-1; 8 positions agree with TRBD1. The CDR3 is made up of 17 amino acids. In germline, CDR1 is MGHRA, CDR2 YSYEKL. The trim removed 1 base at V and 0 bases at J, leaving 2 bases unmatched. Here the CDR3 reads CASSQATGGSGANVLTF. In DNA, the CDR3 is TGCGCCAGCAGCCAAGCAACAGGGGGCTCTGGGGCCAACGTCCTGACTTTC.

The chain combines TRBV2 with TRBJ1-5; no clear D gene. This CDR3 spans 14 amino acids. V was pared by 9 bases and J by 1 base, with 13 bases between. Germline values: CDR1 SNHLY, CDR2 FYNNEI. CDR3 coding DNA: TGTGCCAGTCGTTTGAGGTACAGCAATCAGCCCCAGCATTTT. It is translated as CASRLRYSNQPQHF.

The chain links TRBV7-3 to TRBJ1-2; 11 nucleotides line up with TRBD1. In germline, CDR1 is SGHTA, CDR2 FQGTGA. The CDR3 has 13 amino acids. Unmatched junction bases numbered 2, after V lost 4 bases and J lost 7 bases. The CDR3 sequence: CASSYGTGGGYTF. The CDR3, as DNA: TGTGCCAGCAGCTACGGGACAGGGGGTGGCTACACCTTC. The whole variable domain, filled in from reference TRBV7-3 and TRBJ1-2, reads GAGVSQTPSNKVTEKGKYVELRCDPISGHTALYWYRQSLGQGPEFLIYFQGTGAADDSGLPNDRFFAVRPEGSVSTLKIQRTERGDSAVYLCASSYGTGGGYTFGSGTRLTVV.

This rearrangement joins TRBV28 to TRBJ1-2; 9 nucleotides match TRBD1. CDR1 MDHEN and CDR2 SYDVKM come from the germline V gene. The CDR3 totals 12 residues. The V and J ends lost 10 bases and 8 bases, in that order; junction bases with no gene match: 8. Here the CDR3 DNA reads TGTGCCACCCAACAGGGGGCAATGGGCTACACCTTC. Protein product: CATQQGAMGYTF.